The rows below give T cell receptor beta chains drawn from one sample of a study of T cell repertoires in cytomegalovirus infection. TCRdb used MiXCR to reprocess the reads, holding one entry per CDR3 protein. The sample has about 160,000 distinct CDR3 sequences; under 20% are singletons. Source material: CD8+ T cells from PBMCs. All receptors derive from a human donor in good health (CMV status not recorded). Some clones in this sample may be carry-over from other donors' samples. Each CDR3 is given with its conserved first and last residue. A D gene is named only where the DNA matches it firmly. A clone size is listed for some rows: how often the clone was seen (once, few, many), or a class if it is expanded.

v_gene: TRBV28
d_gene: .
j_gene: TRBJ1-2
abundance: .
CDR3nt: TGTGCCAGCACCCCGTCTGACCCCGATGGCTACACCTTC
CDR3aa: CASTPSDPDGYTF

v_gene: TRBV10-2
d_gene: .
j_gene: TRBJ2-7
abundance: few
CDR3nt: TGCGCCAGCAGTTCCGGGACGGAGACCTACGAGCAGTACTTC
CDR3aa: CASSSGTETYEQYF

v_gene: TRBV19
d_gene: .
j_gene: TRBJ1-1
abundance: .
CDR3nt: TGTGCCAGTAGGCCACCGACGGACGGCGCCGATGGGAACACTGAAGCTTTCTTT
CDR3aa: CASRPPTDGADGNTEAFF

v_gene: TRBV7-9
d_gene: TRBD1
j_gene: TRBJ2-1
abundance: .
CDR3nt: TGTGCCAGCAGCGCTCCGGGACAGGGGGTCGAGCAGTTCTTC
CDR3aa: CASSAPGQGVEQFF

v_gene: TRBV4-3
d_gene: .
j_gene: TRBJ2-7
abundance: .
CDR3nt: TGCGCCAGCAGCCCCAGGGGCGGTCCCTGCGAGCAGTACTTC
CDR3aa: CASSPRGGPCEQYF

v_gene: TRBV12-3/TRBV12-4
d_gene: .
j_gene: TRBJ1-1
abundance: .
CDR3nt: TGTGCCAGCAGCCCTAGGGCCCTTCAATACCCCCTGAACACTGAAGCTTTCTTT
CDR3aa: CASSPRALQYPLNTEAFF

v_gene: TRBV7-3
d_gene: .
j_gene: TRBJ2-5
abundance: many
CDR3nt: TGTGCCAGCAGCTTATCCGGGAGACAGTTCCAAGAGACCCAGTACTTC
CDR3aa: CASSLSGRQFQETQYF

v_gene: TRBV4-3
d_gene: TRBD2
j_gene: TRBJ2-3
abundance: .
CDR3nt: TGCGCCAGCAGCCAAGATCGCCTAGCGGGGATGGCAGATACGCAGTATTTT
CDR3aa: CASSQDRLAGMADTQYF

v_gene: TRBV7-2
d_gene: TRBD2
j_gene: TRBJ2-7
abundance: few
CDR3nt: TGTGCCAGCAGCTTAGGTGGACGGAGGACTAGCGGGAGCTACGAGCAGTACTTC
CDR3aa: CASSLGGRRTSGSYEQYF

v_gene: TRBV29-1
d_gene: .
j_gene: TRBJ1-1
abundance: few
CDR3nt: TGCAGCGTCCCGGGGAACACTGAAGCTTTCTTT
CDR3aa: CSVPGNTEAFF

v_gene: TRBV7-9
d_gene: TRBD2
j_gene: TRBJ2-1
abundance: .
CDR3nt: TGTGCCAGCAGCTCTACTAGCGACCCCTGGGATGAGCAGTTCTTC
CDR3aa: CASSSTSDPWDEQFF

v_gene: TRBV6-4
d_gene: .
j_gene: TRBJ2-1
abundance: .
CDR3nt: TGTGCCAGCAGTGGGCACGTTAACAATGAGCAGTTCTTC
CDR3aa: CASSGHVNNEQFF

v_gene: TRBV7-2
d_gene: .
j_gene: TRBJ2-2
abundance: .
CDR3nt: TGTGCCAGCAGCCCGACTAGTTCGAGGACCGGGGAGCTGTTTTTT
CDR3aa: CASSPTSSRTGELFF

v_gene: TRBV28
d_gene: .
j_gene: TRBJ1-1
abundance: many
CDR3nt: TGTGCCAGCACCCCCCAATACAAGAACACTGAAGCTTTCTTT
CDR3aa: CASTPQYKNTEAFF

v_gene: TRBV5-6
d_gene: TRBD1
j_gene: TRBJ1-2
abundance: .
CDR3nt: TGTGCCAGCAGCTACCAGGGGGCCTGGACGAGCTATGGCTACACCTTC
CDR3aa: CASSYQGAWTSYGYTF

v_gene: TRBV29-1
d_gene: .
j_gene: TRBJ1-6
abundance: .
CDR3nt: TGCAGCGTTGAGGGAGGCGTACGGGATTCACCCCTCCACTTT
CDR3aa: CSVEGGVRDSPLHF

v_gene: TRBV25-1
d_gene: .
j_gene: TRBJ1-2
abundance: .
CDR3nt: TGTGCCAGCCGGGGTGGCGCCTATGGCTACACCTTC
CDR3aa: CASRGGAYGYTF

v_gene: TRBV11-2
d_gene: .
j_gene: TRBJ2-7
abundance: many
CDR3nt: TGTGCCAGCAGCTTGAGGGCCTCCTACGAGCAGTACTTC
CDR3aa: CASSLRASYEQYF

v_gene: TRBV7-9
d_gene: TRBD1
j_gene: TRBJ2-7
abundance: .
CDR3nt: TGTGCCAGCAGCCATCGGGACAGTTCCAACGAGCAGTACTTC
CDR3aa: CASSHRDSSNEQYF

v_gene: TRBV20-1
d_gene: TRBD1
j_gene: TRBJ2-1
abundance: many
CDR3nt: TGCAGTGCTCCCGGGACAGGGTTCCATGAGCAGTTCTTC
CDR3aa: CSAPGTGFHEQFF

v_gene: TRBV6-8
d_gene: .
j_gene: TRBJ2-1
abundance: .
CDR3nt: TGTGCCAGCAGACGCGACAGTTACAATGAGCAGTTCTTC
CDR3aa: CASRRDSYNEQFF

v_gene: TRBV29-1
d_gene: .
j_gene: TRBJ2-3
abundance: few
CDR3nt: TGCAGCGTTGAAGACCATACCTCCACAGATACGCAGTATTTT
CDR3aa: CSVEDHTSTDTQYF

v_gene: TRBV4-3
d_gene: .
j_gene: TRBJ1-1
abundance: .
CDR3nt: TGCGCCAGCAGCCAAGATTTAGGGACACCGAACACTGAAGCTTTCTTT
CDR3aa: CASSQDLGTPNTEAFF

v_gene: TRBV7-2
d_gene: .
j_gene: TRBJ2-7
abundance: many
CDR3nt: TGTGCCAGCAGCTCACTCGACAGAGATCTCCACGAGCAGTACTTC
CDR3aa: CASSSLDRDLHEQYF

v_gene: TRBV4-1
d_gene: .
j_gene: TRBJ2-5
abundance: few
CDR3nt: TGCGCCAGCAGCCAAGGCCCGGGACGCCTTCAAGAGACCCAGTACTTC
CDR3aa: CASSQGPGRLQETQYF

v_gene: TRBV7-2
d_gene: TRBD2
j_gene: TRBJ2-1
abundance: .
CDR3nt: TGTGCCAGCAGCGCCAGACTAGCGGGTGGAGTCTTTGTAAGTGTGCAGTTCTTC
CDR3aa: CASSARLAGGVFVSVQFF

v_gene: TRBV20-1
d_gene: TRBD2
j_gene: TRBJ2-1
abundance: few
CDR3nt: TGCAGTGCTAGAGTCCACCCCCGTCCGGGACTAGCGGGGGGGAGGGCTGAGCAGTTCTTC
CDR3aa: CSARVHPRPGLAGGRAEQFF

v_gene: TRBV7-6
d_gene: TRBD2
j_gene: TRBJ2-1
abundance: few
CDR3nt: TGTGCCAGCAGCTTAGGGGAGGGCCGAAGTGAGCAGTTCTTC
CDR3aa: CASSLGEGRSEQFF

v_gene: TRBV5-4
d_gene: TRBD2
j_gene: TRBJ2-2
abundance: .
CDR3nt: TGTGCCAGCAGCCCCGCACTAGCGGGGGCGAACACCGGGGAGCTGTTTTTT
CDR3aa: CASSPALAGANTGELFF

v_gene: TRBV7-8
d_gene: TRBD1
j_gene: TRBJ2-7
abundance: many
CDR3nt: TGTGCCAGCAATCCCCGGACAGGGTTCTACGAGCAGTACTTC
CDR3aa: CASNPRTGFYEQYF

v_gene: TRBV7-6
d_gene: .
j_gene: TRBJ2-2
abundance: .
CDR3nt: TGTGCCAGCAGCTTATCTGAGCTCGCGAACACCGGGGAGCTGTTTTTT
CDR3aa: CASSLSELANTGELFF

v_gene: TRBV7-8
d_gene: .
j_gene: TRBJ2-3
abundance: medium-sized
CDR3nt: TGTGCCAGCAGCTTAACCGGGACAGCGGGGGATACGCAGTATTTT
CDR3aa: CASSLTGTAGDTQYF

v_gene: TRBV7-2
d_gene: TRBD2
j_gene: TRBJ2-3
abundance: few
CDR3nt: TGTGCCAGCAGCTTTATAGCGGGAGGGTCAGATACGCAGTATTTT
CDR3aa: CASSFIAGGSDTQYF

v_gene: TRBV7-9
d_gene: TRBD1
j_gene: TRBJ2-7
abundance: .
CDR3nt: TGTGCCAGCAGTCGACAGGGATACGAGCAGTACTTC
CDR3aa: CASSRQGYEQYF

v_gene: TRBV4-1
d_gene: .
j_gene: TRBJ2-1
abundance: few
CDR3nt: TGCGCCAGCAGCCAAGATTCCTTTTACAATGAGCAGTTCTTC
CDR3aa: CASSQDSFYNEQFF

v_gene: TRBV15
d_gene: .
j_gene: TRBJ1-1
abundance: .
CDR3nt: TGTGCCACCAGCAGAGATCAGCCAGGGCGGAACACTGAAGCTTTCTTT
CDR3aa: CATSRDQPGRNTEAFF

v_gene: TRBV4-3
d_gene: TRBD1
j_gene: TRBJ2-7
abundance: .
CDR3nt: TGCGCCAGCAGCCAAGAAGGGGGCAGACCCAGCTACGAGCAGTACTTC
CDR3aa: CASSQEGGRPSYEQYF

v_gene: TRBV2
d_gene: .
j_gene: TRBJ1-5
abundance: many
CDR3nt: TGTGCCAGCAGTGAAGCGCTTGGCTCAGGTAGGCAGCCCCAGCATTTT
CDR3aa: CASSEALGSGRQPQHF

v_gene: TRBV11-1
d_gene: TRBD1
j_gene: TRBJ2-7
abundance: .
CDR3nt: TGTGCCAGCAGCACGACAGGGTCAGACTTCTACGAGCAGTACTTC
CDR3aa: CASSTTGSDFYEQYF

v_gene: TRBV18
d_gene: TRBD1
j_gene: TRBJ2-1
abundance: .
CDR3nt: TGTGCCAGCTCACAGAGGACAGGGCGGCCCTACAATGAGCAGTTCTTC
CDR3aa: CASSQRTGRPYNEQFF

v_gene: TRBV3-1
d_gene: TRBD1
j_gene: TRBJ2-2
abundance: few
CDR3nt: TGTGCCAGCAGCCGTCTTGAGGGGGCCAGAACCGGGGAGCTGTTTTTT
CDR3aa: CASSRLEGARTGELFF

v_gene: TRBV7-8
d_gene: .
j_gene: TRBJ1-4
abundance: few
CDR3nt: TGTGCCAGCAGCTTAGCGTGGGCTGCTAATGAAAAACTGTTTTTT
CDR3aa: CASSLAWAANEKLFF

v_gene: TRBV7-8
d_gene: .
j_gene: TRBJ1-2
abundance: .
CDR3nt: TGTGCCAGCAGCTCAAGGGGCCCGGGGACTTATGGCTACACCTTC
CDR3aa: CASSSRGPGTYGYTF

v_gene: TRBV6-5
d_gene: TRBD2
j_gene: TRBJ2-7
abundance: few
CDR3nt: TGTGCCACCATCTCGACTAGCGGGAGTTGGAACGAGCAGTACTTC
CDR3aa: CATISTSGSWNEQYF

v_gene: TRBV12-3/TRBV12-4
d_gene: .
j_gene: TRBJ2-1
abundance: few
CDR3nt: TGTGCCAGCAGTTTTGCGCAGGCCAACAATGAGCAGTTCTTC
CDR3aa: CASSFAQANNEQFF

v_gene: TRBV7-2
d_gene: TRBD1
j_gene: TRBJ2-5
abundance: .
CDR3nt: TGTGCCAGCAGTTTCGGGACAGCCCACCAAGAGACCCAGTACTTC
CDR3aa: CASSFGTAHQETQYF

v_gene: TRBV7-2
d_gene: .
j_gene: TRBJ1-5
abundance: .
CDR3nt: TGTGCCAGCAGCCCAGCCTCGGGGGCAATGGAGCCCCAGCATTTT
CDR3aa: CASSPASGAMEPQHF